A selection of T cell receptor beta chains follows, all from one sample in a study of OX40 agonist ivuxolimab in advanced cancers. Clones were sequenced by immunoSEQ multiplex PCR, and TCRdb holds only the in-frame ones, with some missing. Of about 54,000 clones detected, about 89% appear once; the ten largest clones hold roughly 12%. The sample was CD4+ or CD8+ T cells sorted from blood, taken in a trial of the OX40 agonist ivuxolimab. These receptors came from an adult with an advanced solid tumor such as melanoma, head and neck, liver or kidney cancer. Both conserved end residues are part of each CDR3. D genes are given only for firm matches. A row's size may be missing; if present it is once, few, many or a size class.

D: .; V: TRBV19; size: .; J: TRBJ2-5; CDR3: CASSIVQDRETQYF; DNA: TGTGCCAGTAGTATAGTGCAGGATAGGGAGACCCAGTACTTC
D: TRBD2; V: TRBV6-6; size: .; J: TRBJ2-1; CDR3: CASSSQGTSGSEQFF; DNA: TGTGCCAGCAGTTCCCAAGGGACTAGCGGGAGTGAGCAGTTCTTC
D: .; V: TRBV10-3; size: .; J: TRBJ2-7; CDR3: CAISRVSYEQYF; DNA: TGTGCCATCAGCAGGGTTTCCTACGAGCAGTACTTC
D: .; V: TRBV7-6; size: few; J: TRBJ1-1; CDR3: CASSLGGFTEAFF; DNA: TGTGCCAGCAGCTTGGGGGGATTCACTGAAGCTTTCTTT
D: TRBD2; V: TRBV2; size: .; J: TRBJ2-3; CDR3: CAMGTSGRYTQYF; DNA: TGTGCCATGGGGACTAGCGGGCGGTATACGCAGTATTTT
D: .; V: TRBV4-2; size: once; J: TRBJ2-6; CDR3: CASSQTPGSSGANVLTF; DNA: TGTGCCAGCAGCCAAACACCCGGCTCCTCTGGGGCCAACGTCCTGACTTTC
D: .; V: TRBV7-9; size: once; J: TRBJ1-4; CDR3: CASSLYEEEKLFF; DNA: TGTGCCAGCAGCTTATATGAGGAGGAAAAACTGTTTTTT
D: TRBD1; V: TRBV19; size: .; J: TRBJ2-7; CDR3: CASRRDRGSYEQYF; DNA: TGTGCCAGTCGCCGGGACAGGGGATCCTACGAGCAGTACTTC
D: .; V: TRBV28; size: .; J: TRBJ2-3; CDR3: CASSLPGLPQYF; DNA: TGTGCCAGCAGTTTGCCAGGATTGCCGCAGTATTTT
D: .; V: TRBV7-9; size: .; J: TRBJ1-1; CDR3: CASNRDTGTEAFF; DNA: TGTGCCAGCAACAGGGACACCGGTACTGAAGCTTTCTTT
D: .; V: TRBV29-1; size: .; J: TRBJ2-5; CDR3: CSVESSAETQYF; DNA: TGCAGCGTTGAGAGCTCGGCAGAGACCCAGTACTTC
D: .; V: TRBV7-9; size: .; J: TRBJ2-1; CDR3: CASSIDRLMAGYNEQFF; DNA: TGTGCCAGCAGCATCGACAGGCTGATGGCGGGGTACAATGAGCAGTTCTTC
D: .; V: TRBV19; size: .; J: TRBJ1-2; CDR3: CASSTPMGSNYGYTF; DNA: TGTGCCAGTAGTACTCCGATGGGAAGCAACTATGGCTACACCTTC
D: TRBD1; V: TRBV2; size: .; J: TRBJ1-3; CDR3: CASRDRGSGNTIYF; DNA: TGTGCCAGCAGGGACAGGGGTTCTGGAAACACCATATATTTT
D: .; V: TRBV27; size: .; J: TRBJ2-7; CDR3: CASSLRGLVSYEQYF; DNA: TGTGCCAGCAGTTTGCGGGGGCTTGTTTCATACGAGCAGTACTTC
D: TRBD1; V: TRBV28; size: .; J: TRBJ1-3; CDR3: CASRDRWRRNTIYF; DNA: TGTGCCAGCAGGGACAGGTGGAGGAGGAACACCATATATTTT
D: TRBD1; V: TRBV10-3; size: .; J: TRBJ2-7; CDR3: CAISEGTGKYF; DNA: TGTGCCATCAGTGAAGGGACAGGGAAATACTTC
D: .; V: TRBV29-1; size: .; J: TRBJ2-5; CDR3: CSVAEPQETQYF; DNA: TGCAGCGTTGCTGAGCCCCAAGAGACCCAGTACTTC
D: TRBD1; V: TRBV7-3; size: .; J: TRBJ2-5; CDR3: CASSPRTGPIETQYF; DNA: TGTGCCAGCAGCCCGAGGACAGGACCGATAGAGACCCAGTACTTC
D: .; V: TRBV6-1; size: once; J: TRBJ2-3; CDR3: CASSEAVGWEMTDTQYF; DNA: TGTGCCAGCAGTGAAGCGGTTGGGTGGGAGATGACAGATACGCAGTATTTT
D: TRBD2; V: TRBV6-5; size: once; J: TRBJ2-7; CDR3: CASSLAGEGYEQYF; DNA: TGTGCCAGCAGTCTAGCGGGAGAAGGATACGAGCAGTACTTC
D: TRBD1; V: TRBV2; size: .; J: TRBJ1-1; CDR3: CASRQDRGTEAFF; DNA: TGTGCCAGCAGGCAAGACAGGGGCACTGAAGCTTTCTTT
D: .; V: TRBV2; size: .; J: TRBJ1-2; CDR3: CASSEPGAGYTF; DNA: TGTGCCAGCAGTGAACCAGGGGCGGGCTACACCTTC
D: TRBD2; V: TRBV9; size: .; J: TRBJ2-2; CDR3: CASSVDLAGGVNTGELFF; DNA: TGTGCCAGCAGCGTAGATCTAGCGGGAGGGGTTAACACCGGGGAGCTGTTTTTT
D: .; V: TRBV14; size: .; J: TRBJ1-2; CDR3: CASSQDRHIYGYTF; DNA: TGTGCCAGCAGCCAAGATCGGCACATCTATGGCTACACCTTC
D: .; V: TRBV4-1; size: .; J: TRBJ1-1; CDR3: CASSPRRGGRGTEAFF; DNA: TGCGCCAGCAGCCCGAGACGGGGCGGGAGGGGCACTGAAGCTTTCTTT
D: .; V: TRBV28; size: once; J: TRBJ2-4; CDR3: CASSLLGNIQYF; DNA: TGTGCCAGCAGTTTACTGGGGAACATTCAGTACTTC
D: TRBD1; V: TRBV13; size: .; J: TRBJ2-7; CDR3: CASSLFPRQGVAYEQYF; DNA: TGTGCCAGCAGCTTATTCCCTCGACAGGGAGTTGCCTACGAGCAGTACTTC
D: .; V: TRBV6-1; size: .; J: TRBJ2-7; CDR3: CASSRDRSGYEQYF; DNA: TGTGCCAGCAGTAGGGACCGATCTGGGTACGAGCAGTACTTC
D: TRBD1; V: TRBV7-2; size: .; J: TRBJ2-5; CDR3: CASSLSGTGGQETQYF; DNA: TGTGCCAGCAGCTTATCAGGGACAGGGGGACAAGAGACCCAGTACTTC
D: .; V: TRBV4-3; size: .; J: TRBJ1-5; CDR3: CASSQVSRVQPQHF; DNA: TGCGCCAGCAGCCAAGTCTCACGCGTCCAGCCCCAGCATTTT
D: .; V: TRBV5-1; size: .; J: TRBJ2-1; CDR3: CASSLRSTVPANEQFF; DNA: TGCGCCAGCAGCTTACGCTCCACAGTCCCGGCCAATGAGCAGTTCTTC
D: .; V: TRBV18; size: .; J: TRBJ1-2; CDR3: CASSPGQENGYTF; DNA: TGTGCCAGCTCACCAGGGCAGGAGAATGGCTACACCTTC
D: .; V: TRBV2; size: .; J: TRBJ2-2; CDR3: CASRKQPNTGELFF; DNA: TGTGCCAGCAGGAAGCAACCGAACACCGGGGAGCTGTTTTTT